Below, one TCR beta chain is given with its context. The antigen this receptor binds is unknown. No base quality values were provided; no much bigger clone lies one nucleotide off. The record originates from a study of shared clonotypes between healthy human individuals (dated by TCRdb to 2018 to 2020). For the wider study: The cohort included a few men and a couple of women between 18 and 49 years of age. For each donor, three plates each were used for CD4 naive and CD4 memory, two plates were used for CD8 naive, and one plate was used for CD8 memory. Blood TCR repertoires of four to six healthy adults were deeply sequenced to estimate repertoire size and the extent of clonotype sharing between individuals. Libraries were prepared and TCR repertoires were sequenced by different laboratories using diverse techniques, in order to increase sequencing depth and limit assay-specific biases. Per donor, leukapheresis produced somewhere between about 0.85 and 10 billion PBMCs. Overall results and qualifications from the work: Based on pairwise subsampling, the degree of clonotype sharing among donors was expected to be affected by sequencing depth. Sampling was restricted to blood, and TCR repertoires in tissues likely differ from the TCR repertoires found in blood. Larger estimated clonotype richness was generally found for naive subsets than for memory subsets. Compared with non-shared clonotypes, clonotypes shared by all four sorted-subset donors had higher generation probabilities. Sharing across four donors was observed for approximately 5% of naive CD4, less than 4% of naive CD8, roughly 2.3% of memory CD4, and over 0.3% of memory CD8 clonotypes. Rarefaction of sorted-subset datasets indicated incomplete sequencing despite the large sequencing depth. Because the study included only a small number of donors, the genetic and exposure-history diversity represented was limited.

The CDR3 contains 15 residues, cysteine and phenylalanine counted. Left in the record is the CDR3 DNA by itself, 45 bases read in frame from the first base. For CDR1 and CDR2, the germline V gene lists SGDLS and YYNGEE. V is trimmed back by 6 bases and J by 4 bases, and the junction contains 11 bases that no gene match accounts for. Donors were healthy HIV-negative adults with no recently reported acute infections or vaccinations. Every donor was a Caucasian adult living in Nashville, Tennessee, USA. CD4+ T cells were enriched through magnetic negative selection, after which naive cells were positively selected on CD45RA and the remaining negative fraction served as the memory subset. After blood collection by leukapheresis, PBMCs were isolated using Ficoll-Histopaque density gradient centrifugation and then cryopreserved in the vapor phase of liquid nitrogen. Analytical flow cytometry was used to check the purity and quantity of each magnetically sorted T cell population. Each sorted fraction had its genomic DNA isolated and then quantified by UV absorbance on a Nanodrop 2000c.

TCR CDR3 regions were amplified from genomic DNA by multiplex PCR using the deep immunoSEQ assay. For each cell subset, the extracted genomic DNA was distributed evenly across all wells of several immunoSEQ 96-well plates, and each plate served as one replicate. For sorted subsets, approximately 190 ng genomic DNA, equal to tens of thousands of T cell genomes, was loaded into each replicate PCR. The purified libraries were quantified using a Qubit 3.0 fluorometer, sized with a Bioanalyzer 2100, and then quantified again using the KAPA Library Quantification kit. Every immunoSEQ 96-well plate was sequenced on a separate single-read 150-cycle Illumina NextSeq 550 flow cell. The study's own analysis went as follows. The immunoSEQ output contained only junctional sequences without quality scores, so filtering could not match that applied to full-length reads. To assign V/J genes and CDR3, sequences were annotated using PyIR, a Python wrapper for IgBLAST v1.9, with IMGT germline references. Any read was removed if the V/J assignment was weak (E-value above 1e-6), the CDR3 was missing, or the read contained stop codons, out-of-frame junctions, or ambiguous translated residues. V3J clonotypes were defined by identical inferred V gene, J gene, and CDR3 amino acid sequence. Percentage overlap between repertoires was calculated by dividing the number of shared unique clonotypes by the size of the smaller repertoire. Three approaches were used to assess repertoire richness: RTK rarefaction, the Chao1 estimator, and Recon v2.1 estimates of unobserved clonotypes. For all TCRbeta clonotypes obtained by the gDNA method from four donors, generation probabilities were computed with OLGA. TCRdb stores this immuneACCESS table with in-frame sequences only. Part of the clones is absent; in the studies checked, under half of the shortfall reflects unresolved V genes, and no reason is known for the rest. From that table come the V and J calls and clone size; the DNA was used to work out D and trimming. The sample table records roughly 2,300,000 clones; approximately 90% of these occur just once. The ten most abundant clones make up around 0.38% of the sample.

This TCR came from a man aged 18 to 29 in good health. Some clones in this sample may be carry-over from other donors' samples. Sequencing was performed on naive CD4+ T cells from PBMCs. The cell subset or site tag for this specimen amounts to: CD45RA+ positively selected. The sequence is built from TRBV9 and TRBJ2-5; TRBD2 aligns with 8 central bases. CDR3 sequence: CASNPGGTEGETQYF. The DNA sequence follows: TGTGCCAGCAACCCGGGGGGGACGGAGGGAGAGACCCAGTACTTC.